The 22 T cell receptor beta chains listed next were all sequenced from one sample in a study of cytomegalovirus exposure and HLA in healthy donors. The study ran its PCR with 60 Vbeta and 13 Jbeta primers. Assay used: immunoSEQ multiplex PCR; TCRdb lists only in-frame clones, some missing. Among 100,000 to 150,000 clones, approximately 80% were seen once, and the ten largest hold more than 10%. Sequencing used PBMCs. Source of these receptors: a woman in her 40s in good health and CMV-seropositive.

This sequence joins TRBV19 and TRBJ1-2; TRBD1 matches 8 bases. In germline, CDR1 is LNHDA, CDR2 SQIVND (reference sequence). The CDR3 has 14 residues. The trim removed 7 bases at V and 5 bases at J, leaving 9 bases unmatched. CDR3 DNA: TGTGCCAGTAAGCTCGGGACAGGCGAGTATGGCTACACCTTC. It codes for CASKLGTGEYGYTF.

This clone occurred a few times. Here the CDR3 DNA reads TGTGCCAGCAGTTTATTCCCCCCGGGACTAGCGGGCGGACCCACCGGGGAGCTGTTTTTT. Translated: CASSLFPPGLAGGPTGELFF. The chain recombines TRBV27 with TRBJ2-2, with 12 bases identical to TRBD2. The CDR3 length is 20 residues. Germline CDR1 is MNHEY and CDR2 is SMNVEV (reference sequence). The J segment lost 4 bases and the V segment lost 1 base, leaving 13 bases of the junction unmatched.

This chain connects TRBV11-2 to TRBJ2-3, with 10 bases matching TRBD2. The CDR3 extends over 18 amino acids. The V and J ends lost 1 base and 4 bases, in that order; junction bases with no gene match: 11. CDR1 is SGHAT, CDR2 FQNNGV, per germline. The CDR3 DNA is TGTGCCAGCAGCTTAGGACATCGGGCTAGCGGGAGACCAGATACGCAGTATTTT. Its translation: CASSLGHRASGRPDTQYF.

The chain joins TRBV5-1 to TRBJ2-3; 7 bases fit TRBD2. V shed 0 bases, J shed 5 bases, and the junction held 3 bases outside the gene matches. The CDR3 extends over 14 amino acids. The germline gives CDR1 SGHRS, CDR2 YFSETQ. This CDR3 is CASSLEGGVDTQYF. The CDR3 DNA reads TGCGCCAGCAGCTTGGAGGGAGGGGTAGATACGCAGTATTTT.

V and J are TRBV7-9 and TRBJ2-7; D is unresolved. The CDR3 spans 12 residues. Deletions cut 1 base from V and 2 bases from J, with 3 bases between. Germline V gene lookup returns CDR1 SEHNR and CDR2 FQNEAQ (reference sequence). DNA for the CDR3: TGTGCCAGCAGCTTAGATACCTACGAGCAGTACTTC. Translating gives CASSLDTYEQYF.

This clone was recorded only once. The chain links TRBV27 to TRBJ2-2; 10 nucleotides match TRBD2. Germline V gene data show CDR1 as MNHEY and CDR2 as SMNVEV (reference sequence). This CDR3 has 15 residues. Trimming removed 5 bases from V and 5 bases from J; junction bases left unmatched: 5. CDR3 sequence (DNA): TGTGCCAGCAGTGTACTAGCGGGAAAAACCGGGGAGCTGTTTTTT. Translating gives CASSVLAGKTGELFF.

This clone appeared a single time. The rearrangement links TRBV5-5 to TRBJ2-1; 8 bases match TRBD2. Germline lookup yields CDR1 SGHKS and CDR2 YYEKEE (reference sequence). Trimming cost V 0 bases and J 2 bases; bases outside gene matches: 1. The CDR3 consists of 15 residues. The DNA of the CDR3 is TGTGCCAGCAGCTTGGCGGGAGGGACCTACAATGAGCAGTTCTTC. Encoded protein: CASSLAGGTYNEQFF.

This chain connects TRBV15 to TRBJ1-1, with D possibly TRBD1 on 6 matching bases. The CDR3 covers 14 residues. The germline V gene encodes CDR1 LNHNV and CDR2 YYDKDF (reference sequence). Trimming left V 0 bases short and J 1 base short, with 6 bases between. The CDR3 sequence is CATSREDRNTEAFF. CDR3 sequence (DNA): TGTGCCACCAGCAGAGAGGACAGGAACACTGAAGCTTTCTTT.

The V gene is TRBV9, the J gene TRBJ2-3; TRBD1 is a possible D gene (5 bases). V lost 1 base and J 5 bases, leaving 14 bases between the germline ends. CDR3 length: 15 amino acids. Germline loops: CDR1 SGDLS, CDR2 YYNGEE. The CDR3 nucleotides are TGTGCCAGCAGCGTACAAGGACAAAAGGGAGATACGCAGTATTTT. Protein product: CASSVQGQKGDTQYF.

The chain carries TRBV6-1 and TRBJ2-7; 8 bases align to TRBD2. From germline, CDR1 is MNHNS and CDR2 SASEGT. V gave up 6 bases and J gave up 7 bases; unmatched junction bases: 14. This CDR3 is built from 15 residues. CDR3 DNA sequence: TGTGCCAGCAGCCCCCTCGGGGGGGGCGCAGGGGAGCAGTACTTC. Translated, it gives CASSPLGGGAGEQYF.

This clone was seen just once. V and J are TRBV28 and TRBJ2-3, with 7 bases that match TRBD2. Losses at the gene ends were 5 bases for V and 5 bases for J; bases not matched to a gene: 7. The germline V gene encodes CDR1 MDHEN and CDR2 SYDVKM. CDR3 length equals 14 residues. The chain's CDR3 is CASSLSSGVDTQYF. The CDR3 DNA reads TGTGCCAGCAGTCTGTCAAGCGGGGTAGATACGCAGTATTTT.

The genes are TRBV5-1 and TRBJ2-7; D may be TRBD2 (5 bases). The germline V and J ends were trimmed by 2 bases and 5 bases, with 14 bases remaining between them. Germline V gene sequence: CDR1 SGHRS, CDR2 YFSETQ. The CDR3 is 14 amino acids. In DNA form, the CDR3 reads TGCGCCAGCAGCTTAGGGCTAGCCCGGCACGAGCAGTACTTC. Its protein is CASSLGLARHEQYF.

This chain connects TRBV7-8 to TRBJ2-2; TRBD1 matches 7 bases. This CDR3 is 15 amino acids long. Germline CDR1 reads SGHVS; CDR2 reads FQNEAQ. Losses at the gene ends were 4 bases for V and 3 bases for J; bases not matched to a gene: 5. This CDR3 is CASSSRDSHTGELFF. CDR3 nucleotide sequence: TGTGCCAGCAGCTCCCGGGACAGTCACACCGGGGAGCTGTTTTTT.

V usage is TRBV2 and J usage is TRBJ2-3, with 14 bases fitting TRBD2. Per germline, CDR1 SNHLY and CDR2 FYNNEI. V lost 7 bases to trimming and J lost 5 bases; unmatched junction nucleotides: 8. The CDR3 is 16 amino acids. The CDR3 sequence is CASTPGTSGSLDTQYF. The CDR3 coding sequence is TGTGCCAGCACACCCGGGACTAGCGGGAGTCTAGATACGCAGTATTTT.

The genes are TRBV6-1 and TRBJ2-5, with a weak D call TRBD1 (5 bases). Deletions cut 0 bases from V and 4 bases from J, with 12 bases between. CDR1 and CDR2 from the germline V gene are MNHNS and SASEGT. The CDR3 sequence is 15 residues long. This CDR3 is CASSEATGRAETQYF. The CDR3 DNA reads TGTGCCAGCAGTGAAGCGACCGGCAGGGCAGAGACCCAGTACTTC.

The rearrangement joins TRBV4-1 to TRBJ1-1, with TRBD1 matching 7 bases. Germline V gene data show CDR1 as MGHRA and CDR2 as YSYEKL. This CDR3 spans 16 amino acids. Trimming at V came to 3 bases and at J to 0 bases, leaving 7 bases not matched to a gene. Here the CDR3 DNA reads TGCGCCAGCAGCCATATAAATACAGGGGTGAACACTGAAGCTTTCTTT. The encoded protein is CASSHINTGVNTEAFF.

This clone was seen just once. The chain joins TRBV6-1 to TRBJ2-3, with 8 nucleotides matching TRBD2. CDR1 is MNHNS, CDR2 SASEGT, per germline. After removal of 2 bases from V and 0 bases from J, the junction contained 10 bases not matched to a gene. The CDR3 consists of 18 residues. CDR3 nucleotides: TGTGCCAGCAGTGAACAGAGGAGCGGGAGAGGGAGCACAGATACGCAGTATTTT. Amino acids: CASSEQRSGRGSTDTQYF.

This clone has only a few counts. The CDR3 nucleotides are TGCGCCAGCAGCTTGTATAGCGGGGCAGCTCTCTACGAGCAGTACTTC. Its translation: CASSLYSGAALYEQYF. The chain is built from TRBV5-1 and TRBJ2-7; 8 bases map to TRBD2. There are 16 residues in the CDR3. The germline V gene encodes CDR1 SGHRS and CDR2 YFSETQ. Unmatched junction bases numbered 9, after V lost 1 base and J lost 3 bases.

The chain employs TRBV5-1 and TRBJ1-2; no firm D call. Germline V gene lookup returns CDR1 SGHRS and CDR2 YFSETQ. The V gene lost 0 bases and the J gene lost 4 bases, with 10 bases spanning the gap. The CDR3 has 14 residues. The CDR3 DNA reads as TGCGCCAGCAGCTTGGGTAACAGTTTCTATGGCTACACCTTC. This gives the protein CASSLGNSFYGYTF.

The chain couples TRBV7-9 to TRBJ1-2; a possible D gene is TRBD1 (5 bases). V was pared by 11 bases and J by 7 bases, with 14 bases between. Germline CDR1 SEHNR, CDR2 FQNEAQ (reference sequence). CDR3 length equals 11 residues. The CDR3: CASGLGGGYTF. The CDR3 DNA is TGTGCCTCTGGATTGGGGGGTGGCTACACCTTC.

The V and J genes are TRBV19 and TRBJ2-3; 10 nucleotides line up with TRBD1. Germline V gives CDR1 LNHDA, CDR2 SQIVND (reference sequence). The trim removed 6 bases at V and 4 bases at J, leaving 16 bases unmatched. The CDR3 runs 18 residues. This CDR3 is CASRQRAGQGGLADTQYF. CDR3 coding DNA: TGTGCCAGTAGGCAACGGGCAGGACAGGGGGGGTTGGCAGATACGCAGTATTTT. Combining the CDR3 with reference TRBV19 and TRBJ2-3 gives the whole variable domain DGGITQSPKYLFRKEGQNVTLSCEQNLNHDAMYWYRQDPGQGLRLIYYSQIVNDFQKGDIAEGYSVSREKKESFPLTVTSAQKNPTAFYLCASRQRAGQGGLADTQYFGPGTRLTVL.

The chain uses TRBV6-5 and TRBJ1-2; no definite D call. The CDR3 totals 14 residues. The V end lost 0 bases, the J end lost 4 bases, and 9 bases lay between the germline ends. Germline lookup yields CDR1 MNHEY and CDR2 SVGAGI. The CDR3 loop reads CASSYSRAGYGYTF. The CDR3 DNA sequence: TGTGCCAGCAGTTACTCGAGGGCGGGCTATGGCTACACCTTC.